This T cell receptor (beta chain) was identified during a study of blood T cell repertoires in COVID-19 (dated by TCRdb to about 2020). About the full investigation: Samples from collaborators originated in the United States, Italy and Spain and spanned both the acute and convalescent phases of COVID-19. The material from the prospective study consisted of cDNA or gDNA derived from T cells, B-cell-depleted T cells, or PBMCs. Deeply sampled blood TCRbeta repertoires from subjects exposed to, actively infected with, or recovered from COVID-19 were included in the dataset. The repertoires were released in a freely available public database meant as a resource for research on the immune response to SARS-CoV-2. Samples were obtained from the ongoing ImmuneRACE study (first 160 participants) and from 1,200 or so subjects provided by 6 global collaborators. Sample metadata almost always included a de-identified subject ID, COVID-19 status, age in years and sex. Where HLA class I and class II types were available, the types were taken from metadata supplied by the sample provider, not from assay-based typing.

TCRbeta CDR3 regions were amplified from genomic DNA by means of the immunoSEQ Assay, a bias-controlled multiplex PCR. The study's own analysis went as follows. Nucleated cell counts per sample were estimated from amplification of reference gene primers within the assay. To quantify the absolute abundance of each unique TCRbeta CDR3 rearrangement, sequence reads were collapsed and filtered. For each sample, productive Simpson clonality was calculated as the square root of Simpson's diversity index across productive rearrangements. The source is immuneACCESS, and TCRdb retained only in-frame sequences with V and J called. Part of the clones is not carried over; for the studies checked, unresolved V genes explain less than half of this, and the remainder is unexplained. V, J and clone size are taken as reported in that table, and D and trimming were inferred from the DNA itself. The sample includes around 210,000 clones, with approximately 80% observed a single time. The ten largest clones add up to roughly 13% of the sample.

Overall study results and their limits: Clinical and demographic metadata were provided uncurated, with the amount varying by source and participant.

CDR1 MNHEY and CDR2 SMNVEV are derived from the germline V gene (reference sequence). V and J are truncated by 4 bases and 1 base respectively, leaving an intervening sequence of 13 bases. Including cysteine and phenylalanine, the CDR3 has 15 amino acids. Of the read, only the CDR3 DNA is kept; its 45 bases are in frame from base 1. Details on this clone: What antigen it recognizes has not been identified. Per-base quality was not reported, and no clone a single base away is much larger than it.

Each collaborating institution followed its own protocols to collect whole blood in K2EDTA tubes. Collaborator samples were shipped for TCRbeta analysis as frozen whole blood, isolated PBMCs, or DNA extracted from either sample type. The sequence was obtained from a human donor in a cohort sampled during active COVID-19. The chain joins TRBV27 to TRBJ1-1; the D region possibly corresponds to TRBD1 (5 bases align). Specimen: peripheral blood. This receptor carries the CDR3 CASSSLQGGNTEAFF. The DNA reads TGTGCCAGCAGTTCCCTCCAGGGCGGGAACACTGAAGCTTTCTTT.